This entry describes one T cell receptor beta chain. Its antigen is not identified. The source of the sample is a study of beta chain features in type 1 diabetes. Study-wide findings and caveats: When Type 1 diabetes patients were examined, their TCRB CDR3s proved moderately but significantly shorter in all four CD4+ subsets. It was not settled here whether HLA type affects TCRB rearrangement.

Per donor, one heparinised blood draw averaged approximately 110 mL. CD4+ naive, central memory, regulatory and stem cell-like memory cells were sorted via CD45RO/CCR7/CD25/CD127/CD95/CD27. Germline CDR1 is SGHAT and CDR2 is FQDESV (reference sequence). V lost 1 base, J lost 3 bases, and 2 bases stayed unmatched. The CDR3 sequence is 14 residues long. The authors reverse transcribed all of the isolated RNA, so sequencing captured expressed TCRB transcripts. Data came from immunoSEQ multiplex PCR; TCRdb stores just in-frame clones and leaves some out. The table lists roughly 700,000 clones, 13% of them singletons.

This sequence originates from a man aged 18 to 35 with type 1 diabetes. The chain is built from TRBV11-1 and TRBJ1-2, with 7 bases identical to TRBD1. The sample taken for sequencing was naive CD4+ T cells from blood. The CDR3 sequence: CASSLGQGHYGYTF. The DNA for the CDR3 is TGTGCCAGCAGCTTAGGACAGGGACACTATGGCTACACCTTC.